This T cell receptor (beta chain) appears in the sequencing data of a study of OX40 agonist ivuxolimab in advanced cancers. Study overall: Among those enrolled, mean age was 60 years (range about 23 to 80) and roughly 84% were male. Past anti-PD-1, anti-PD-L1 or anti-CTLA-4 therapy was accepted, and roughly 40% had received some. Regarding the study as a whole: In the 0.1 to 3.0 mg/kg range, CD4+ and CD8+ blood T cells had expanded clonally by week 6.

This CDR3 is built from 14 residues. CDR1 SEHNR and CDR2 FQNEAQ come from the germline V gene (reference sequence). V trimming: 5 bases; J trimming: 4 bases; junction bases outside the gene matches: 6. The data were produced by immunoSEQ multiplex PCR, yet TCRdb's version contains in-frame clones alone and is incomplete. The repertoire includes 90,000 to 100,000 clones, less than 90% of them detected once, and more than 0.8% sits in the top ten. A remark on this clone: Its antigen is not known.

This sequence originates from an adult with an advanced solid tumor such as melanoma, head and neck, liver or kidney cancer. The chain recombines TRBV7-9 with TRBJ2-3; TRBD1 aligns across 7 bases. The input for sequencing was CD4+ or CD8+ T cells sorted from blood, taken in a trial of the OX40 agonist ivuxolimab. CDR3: CASSRTGDPDTQYF. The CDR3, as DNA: TGTGCCAGCAGCCGTACAGGGGACCCAGATACGCAGTATTTT.